The 4 T cell receptor beta chains presented below share a single source sample, sequenced in a study of CD8+ T cells in alopecia areata. The authors extracted RNA and reverse transcribed it into cDNA as the sequencing template. The assay was immunoSEQ multiplex PCR, and TCRdb's table has in-frame clones only and misses some. Singletons are absent from the sample, which has 200,000 to 300,000 clones. Cutaneous lymph node cells were pooled, and they were sorted using CD4, CD8alpha, NKG2D, NKG2ACE and other markers. The sequenced sample consisted of CD4+ T cells sorted from a lymph node. These receptors originate from a C3H/HeJ mouse with alopecia areata. The strain's MHC type: H2-k.

This clone was seen a few times. All gene names here are mouse names. Coverage ceases 3 residues before the CDR3 finishes, and the germline J gene fills in the end. V is TRBV13-3 and J is TRBJ1-6; TRBD1 aligns across 8 bases. TRBJ1-6 counts as an open reading frame of uncertain function. The CDR3 totals 12 residues. The germline CDR1 and CDR2 sequences are NNHDY and SYVADS. The CDR3 here is CASRTGEEPLYF. The CDR3 bases that were read are TGTGCCAGCAGGACAGGGGAGGAGCCC.

A word on this clone: Mouse names are used for the genes. Read coverage stops 3 residues before the CDR3 terminus; the germline J gene supplies the remainder. V and J are TRBV5 and TRBJ1-6; D call uncertain. TRBJ1-6 belongs to the ORF category, with a function that is uncertain. From germline, CDR1 is LGHNA and CDR2 YNLKQL (reference sequence). Trimming took off 0 bases at V and 5 bases at J, with 5 bases between the two ends. The CDR3 spans 14 residues. The CDR3 loop is CASSQEWDNSPLYF. The covered CDR3 bases are TGTGCCAGCAGCCAAGAATGGGATAATTCGCCC.

This clone was found a few times. These gene names are mouse names. The covered CDR3 bases are TGTGCCTGGGGGGACAGGGGGGACACCGGG. Translated: CAWGDRGDTG. The whole CDR3 reads CAWGDRGDTGQLYF. V and J are TRBV31 and TRBJ2-2; 11 bases align to TRBD1. Read coverage stops 4 residues before the CDR3 terminus; the germline J gene supplies the remainder. V lost 5 bases, J lost 3 bases, and 2 bases stayed unmatched. The CDR3 sequence is 14 residues long. Germline lookup yields CDR1 GKSSPN and CDR2 SITVG.

This clone came up a few times. Gene names and germline refer to mouse. The CDR3 extends 4 residues past the end of the read, so its final part is completed from the germline J gene. The same CDR3 can be traced to other DNA sequences in this sample. This rearrangement joins TRBV1 to TRBJ2-3, with 8 bases matching TRBD2. This CDR3 is built from 16 residues. Germline V gene sequence: CDR1 NSQYPW, CDR2 LRSPGD (reference sequence). Trimming at V came to 1 base and at J to 0 bases, leaving 3 bases not matched to a gene. This CDR3 reads CTCSAVTGGSAETLYF. CDR3 DNA, as far as it was read: TGCACCTGCAGTGCAGTTACTGGGGGTAGTGCAGAA.